This T cell receptor (beta chain) was recorded in a study of identical twins. The V gene's germline CDR1 is SGHRS and CDR2 YFSETQ. Trimming left V 4 bases short and J 1 base short, with 12 bases between. The CDR3 is 14 amino acids. This clonotype was detected only a few times. cDNA molecules carried unique molecular identifiers, and template switching added a universal primer site. TCRdb re-called the 5' RACE reads with MiXCR, one entry per CDR3 protein. Of some 730,000 distinct CDR3 sequences in the sample, about 20% are singletons; the top ten hold over 10%. This sample was also put to use in a study of T cells expressing NK-cell markers. That source reports: Most of the eight sequenced donors were classified as HCMV-seropositive, and one was classified as seronegative.

The chain has TRBV5-1 and TRBJ2-7, with a tentative D call TRBD1 (5 bases). The TCR originated in a woman under 30 in good health. The sequencing sample was made of PBMCs. CDR3 region: CASSKQRGSYEQYF. CDR3 bases: TGCGCCAGCAGCAAGCAAAGGGGTTCCTACGAGCAGTACTTC.